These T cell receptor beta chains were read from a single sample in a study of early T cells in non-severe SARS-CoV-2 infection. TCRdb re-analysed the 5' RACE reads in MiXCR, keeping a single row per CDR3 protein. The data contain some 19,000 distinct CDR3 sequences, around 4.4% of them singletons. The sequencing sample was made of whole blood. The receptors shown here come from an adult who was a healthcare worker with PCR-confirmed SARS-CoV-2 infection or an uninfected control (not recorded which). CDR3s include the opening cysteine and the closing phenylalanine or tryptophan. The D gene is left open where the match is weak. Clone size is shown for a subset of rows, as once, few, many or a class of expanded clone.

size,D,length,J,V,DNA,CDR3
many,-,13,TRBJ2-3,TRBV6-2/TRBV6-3,TGTGCCAGCAGTCAGAACTCCGGGGATACGCAGTATTTT,CASSQNSGDTQYF
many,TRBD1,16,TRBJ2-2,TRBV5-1,TGCGCCAGCAGCAAACAGGGGTGGGAGCGGACCGGGGAGCTGTTTTTT,CASSKQGWERTGELFF
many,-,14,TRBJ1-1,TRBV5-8,TGTGCCAGCAGCCCTCCGGGCCAGTCAACGGAAGCTTTCTTT,CASSPPGQSTEAFF
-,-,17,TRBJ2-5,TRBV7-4,TGTGCCAGCAGCTTCATCAAGTCCGGGACGGTCAAGGGGACCCAGTACTTC,CASSFIKSGTVKGTQYF
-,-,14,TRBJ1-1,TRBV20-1,TGCAGTGCTACCCCCTTTGGGATGAACACTGAAGCTTTCTTT,CSATPFGMNTEAFF
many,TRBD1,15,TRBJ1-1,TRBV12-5,TGTGCTAGTGGTTTGGCGGGACAGCTGAACACTGAAGCTTTCTTT,CASGLAGQLNTEAFF
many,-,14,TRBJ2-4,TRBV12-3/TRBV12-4,TGTGCCAGCAGCTACGACAGAGCCAAAAACATTCAGTACTTC,CASSYDRAKNIQYF
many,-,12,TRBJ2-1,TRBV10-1,TGCGCCAGCAGTGTGGGTACCCGGGAGCAGTTCTTC,CASSVGTREQFF
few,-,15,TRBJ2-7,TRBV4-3,TGCGCCAGCAGCCCCTTCCCTTCAGTCCCCGGCGAGCAGTACTTC,CASSPFPSVPGEQYF
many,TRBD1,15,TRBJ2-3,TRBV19,TGTGCCAGTAGTGGGGCCGGGGGGACAGGGGATACGCAGTATTTT,CASSGAGGTGDTQYF
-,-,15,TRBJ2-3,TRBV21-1,TGTGCCAGCAGCAGGGGACAGGGTAGAACAGATACGCAGTATTTT,CASSRGQGRTDTQYF
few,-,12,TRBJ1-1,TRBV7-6,TGTGCCAGCAGCCCCGGGGGTCCTGAAGCTTTCTTT,CASSPGGPEAFF
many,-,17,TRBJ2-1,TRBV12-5,TGTGCTAGTGGTTTAACCCGTCCGGTGAGCTCCTACAATGAGCAGTTCTTC,CASGLTRPVSSYNEQFF
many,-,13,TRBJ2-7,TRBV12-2,TGTGCAAGTCGCTTAGCAGGGGGCTACGAGCAGTACTTC,CASRLAGGYEQYF
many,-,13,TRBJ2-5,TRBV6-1,TGTGCCAGCAGTGTAAACTCTGGGGAGACCCAGTACTTC,CASSVNSGETQYF
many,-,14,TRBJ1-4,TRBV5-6,TGTGCCAGCAGCTTCGGCTCAACTAATGAAAAACTGTTTTTT,CASSFGSTNEKLFF
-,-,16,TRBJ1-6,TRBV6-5,TGTGCCAGCAGCCTCAGCCCGAGCTCCTATAATTCACCCCTCCACTTT,CASSLSPSSYNSPLHF
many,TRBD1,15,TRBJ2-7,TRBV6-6,TGTGCCAGCAGTACCGGGACAGGGGCGCAGGGCGAGCAGTACTTC,CASSTGTGAQGEQYF
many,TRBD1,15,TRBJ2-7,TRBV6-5,TGTGCCAGCAGTTACCGTGGACAGGGTGTCTACGAGCAGTACTTC,CASSYRGQGVYEQYF
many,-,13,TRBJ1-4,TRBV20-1,TGCAGTGCTAGAGATCGGCCCTACGAAAAACTGTTTTTT,CSARDRPYEKLFF
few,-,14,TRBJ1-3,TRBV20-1,TGCAGTGCCTCCCCGCCGGTCTCTGGAAACACCATATATTTT,CSASPPVSGNTIYF
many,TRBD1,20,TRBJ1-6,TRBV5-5,TGTGCCAGCAGCTCCACGGGTAACAGGGGGAAGAGCTCCTATAATTCACCCCTCCACTTT,CASSSTGNRGKSSYNSPLHF
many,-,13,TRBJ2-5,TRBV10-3,TGTGCCATCAGTGAAGTTACAGCGGGGACCCAGTACTTC,CAISEVTAGTQYF
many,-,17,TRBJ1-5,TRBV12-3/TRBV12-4,TGTGCCAGCAGTTTAGATAGTGGGGGGGCTCGAAATCAGCCCCAGCATTTT,CASSLDSGGARNQPQHF
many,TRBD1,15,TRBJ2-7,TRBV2,TGTGCCAGCAGTGAGACGGACAGGGGCAGCTACGAGCAGTACTTC,CASSETDRGSYEQYF
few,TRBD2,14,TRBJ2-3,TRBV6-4,TGTGCCAGCAGTGTTAGCGGGGGGCCGGATACGCAGTATTTT,CASSVSGGPDTQYF
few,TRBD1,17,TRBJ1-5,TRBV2,TGTGCCAGCAGTGTGGTGACAGGGGGCTTGAGCAATCAGCCCCAGCATTTT,CASSVVTGGLSNQPQHF
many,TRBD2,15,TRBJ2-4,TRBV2,TGTGCCAGCACTCAAGAAGCGGGGGGAGAAAACATTCAGTACTTC,CASTQEAGGENIQYF
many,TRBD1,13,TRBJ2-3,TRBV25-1,TGTGCCAGCAGGACAGGGGGCACAGATACGCAGTATTTT,CASRTGGTDTQYF
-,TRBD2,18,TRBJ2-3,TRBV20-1,TGCAGTGCCCCTCGGAAAAGAACGTTTAGCGGGGGCCCAGATACGCAGTATTTT,CSAPRKRTFSGGPDTQYF
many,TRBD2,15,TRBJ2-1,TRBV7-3,TGTGCCAGCAGCTTTAGCGGGGGGGCAGGAGATGAGCAGTTCTTC,CASSFSGGAGDEQFF
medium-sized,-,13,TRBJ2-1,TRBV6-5,TGTGCCAGCAGTTTCCTCGACAGCCACAGGCAGTTCTTC,CASSFLDSHRQFF
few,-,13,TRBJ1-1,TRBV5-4,TGTGCCAGCAGCTTGGGATGGAACACTGAAGCTTTCTTT,CASSLGWNTEAFF
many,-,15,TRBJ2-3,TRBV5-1,TGCGCCAGCAGCTCTACAGGGTCGAGCACAGATACGCAGTATTTT,CASSSTGSSTDTQYF
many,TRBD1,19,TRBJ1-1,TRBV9,TGTGCCAGCAGCGTAGCTAGGAGGACAGGGGTGGAGAGGAACACTGAAGCTTTCTTT,CASSVARRTGVERNTEAFF
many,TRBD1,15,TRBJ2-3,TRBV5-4,TGTGCCAGCAGCTTGGACAGGGGGCAAACAGATACGCAGTATTTT,CASSLDRGQTDTQYF
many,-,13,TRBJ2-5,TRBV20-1,TGCAGTGCTTTATCCCCTCGTCGGGAGACCCAGTACTTC,CSALSPRRETQYF
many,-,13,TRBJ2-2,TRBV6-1,TGTGCCAGCAGTGTTAAAGGGACCGGGGAGCTGTTTTTT,CASSVKGTGELFF
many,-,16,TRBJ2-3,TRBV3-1,TGTGCCAGCAGCCAACATAGCGTGACTAGCACAGATACGCAGTATTTT,CASSQHSVTSTDTQYF
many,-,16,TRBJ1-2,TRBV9,TGTGCCAGCAGCGGATACATCAGTGCTTCTAACTATGGCTACACCTTC,CASSGYISASNYGYTF
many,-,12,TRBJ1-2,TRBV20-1,TGCAGTGCCCCTAGGACAGACTATGGCTACACCTTC,CSAPRTDYGYTF
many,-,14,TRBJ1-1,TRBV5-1,TGCGCCAGCAGCTTGTGGCAGAGGGCCGGTGAAGCTTTCTTT,CASSLWQRAGEAFF
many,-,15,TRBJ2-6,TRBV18,TGTGCCAGCTCACCGGTTAGCTCTGGGGCCAACGTCCTGACTTTC,CASSPVSSGANVLTF
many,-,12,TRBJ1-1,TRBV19,TGTGCCAGCAACAACAGTAACACTGAAGCTTTCTTT,CASNNSNTEAFF
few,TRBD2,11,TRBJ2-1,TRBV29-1,TGCAGCACGCGGGGGGTTGATGAGCAGTTCTTC,CSTRGVDEQFF
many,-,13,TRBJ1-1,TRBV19,TGTGCCAGTAATCCGGGGACAAACACTGAAGCTTTCTTT,CASNPGTNTEAFF
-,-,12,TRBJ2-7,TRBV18,TGTGCCAGCTCACCCGGGACTGTGGAGCAGTACTTC,CASSPGTVEQYF
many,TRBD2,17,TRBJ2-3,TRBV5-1,TGCGCCAGCAGCTCGACACTAGCGGGGGGCCGAGGAGATACGCAGTATTTT,CASSSTLAGGRGDTQYF
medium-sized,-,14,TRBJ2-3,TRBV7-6,TGTGCCAGCAGCTTAGGACGGGGGCGTGATACGCAGTATTTT,CASSLGRGRDTQYF
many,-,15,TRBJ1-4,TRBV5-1,TGCGCCAGCAGCGCAACCGGGACAAATAATGAAAAACTGTTTTTT,CASSATGTNNEKLFF